The subject of this entry is one T cell receptor beta chain. This sample is drawn from a study of blood T cell repertoires in COVID-19. Study as a whole: PBMCs, B-cell-depleted T cells, or T cells were the source of the cDNA or gDNA that made up the material.

Original data processing: From reference gene primer amplification, estimates of nucleated cell counts were derived. This table comes from immunoSEQ multiplex PCR, and its TCRdb copy is limited to in-frame clones, with some not included. V and J calls and clone size are given by that table; D and trimming were obtained from the DNA. This table has roughly 60,000 clones, approximately 91% appearing once. The CDR3 runs to 15 residues. The V gene end was trimmed by 2 bases and the J gene end by 5 bases; junction bases not matched to a gene: 5. Per the germline V gene, CDR1 is MDHEN and CDR2 is SYDVKM. The sequencing sample was made of peripheral blood. The sequence came from a man between 50 and 59 years old with active COVID-19. The chain has TRBV28 and TRBJ2-5; 10 nucleotides agree with TRBD2. The CDR3 loop reads CASSLRGSGGETQYF. The CDR3 DNA follows: TGTGCCAGCAGTTTACGGGGTAGCGGGGGGGAGACCCAGTACTTC.